This T cell receptor (beta chain) was recorded in a study of T cell repertoires in cytomegalovirus infection. Study-wide results and caveats: CMV carriers having the relevant HLA were flagged by cumulative public TCR beta family frequency. CMV-specific TCR beta clonotypes restricted by HLA-C dominated the ex vivo response.

Using its own MiXCR run on the reads, TCRdb lists one record per CDR3 protein. The repertoire holds a few hundred thousand distinct CDR3 sequences, with about a sixth as singletons. The trim removed 5 bases at V and 10 bases at J, leaving 11 bases unmatched. Germline values: CDR1 SEHNR, CDR2 FQNEAQ (reference sequence). The CDR3 contains 16 residues. This clonotype has ten or more counts. Its antigen remains unidentified. What was sequenced was PBMCs. The chain employs TRBV7-9 and TRBJ2-3, with TRBD2 matching 14 bases. This clonotype was obtained from a human donor in good health (CMV status not recorded). Some clones in this sample may be carry-over from other donors' samples. CDR3 in amino acids: CASSPRLAGGPHAQYF. In DNA, the CDR3 is TGTGCCAGCAGCCCAAGACTAGCGGGGGGGCCTCACGCGCAGTATTTT. Together with reference TRBV7-9 and TRBJ2-3, the CDR3 gives the full variable domain: DTGVSQNPRHKITKRGQNVTFRCDPISEHNRLYWYRQTLGQGPEFLTYFQNEAQLEKSRLLSDRFSAERPKGSFSTLEIQRTEQGDSAMYLCASSPRLAGGPHAQYFGPGTRLTVL.